These 7 T cell receptor beta chains were sequenced from one sample in a study of CD8+ T cells in alopecia areata. Extracted from the samples, RNA was reverse transcribed into cDNA to serve as the sequencing template. Data came from immunoSEQ multiplex PCR; TCRdb stores just in-frame clones and leaves some out. The sample records about 120,000 clones, over 55% being singletons. Indicated treatment: oral pan-JAK inhibitor, 5-10 mg twice daily. The sample here was CD4+ T cells sorted from blood, taken at week 4, from a patient treated with tofacitinib. The receptor source for this set is a human donor with alopecia areata.

The chain combines TRBV7-3 with TRBJ2-5; the D call may be TRBD1 or TRBD2 (5 bases each). V lost 8 bases and J 10 bases, leaving 17 bases between the germline ends. The CDR3 has 12 residues. The V gene's germline CDR1 is SGHTA and CDR2 FQGTGA. The CDR3 DNA sequence: TGTGCCAGCTCCCCGGAGGTGGGGGTCCAGTACTTC. It is translated as CASSPEVGVQYF. Complete variable domain (other parts from reference TRBV7-3 and TRBJ2-5): GAGVSQTPSNKVTEKGKYVELRCDPISGHTALYWYRQSLGQGPEFLIYFQGTGAADDSGLPNDRFFAVRPEGSVSTLKIQRTERGDSAVYLCASSPEVGVQYFGPGTRLLVL.

This clone has a handful of counts. The V call is TRBV2, the J call TRBJ2-5, with D perhaps given as TRBD1 or TRBD2 (5 bases each). V lost 6 bases, J lost 0 bases, and 11 bases lay in between. Germline loops: CDR1 SNHLY, CDR2 FYNNEI. The CDR3 consists of 14 residues. The CDR3 sequence is CASRAGAYQETQYF. In nucleotides, the CDR3 is TGTGCCAGCAGAGCCGGGGCCTACCAAGAGACCCAGTACTTC.

The table lists this clone with a few counts. The chain joins TRBV29-1 to TRBJ1-1; D perhaps matches TRBD1 (5 bases). This CDR3 is 13 amino acids long. The germline V gene has CDR1 SQVTM and CDR2 ANQGSEA. V was trimmed by 1 base and J by 1 base, leaving 7 bases between them. CDR3: CSVEGRANTEAFF. As DNA, the CDR3 is TGCAGCGTTGAAGGCAGGGCGAACACTGAAGCTTTCTTT.

This chain connects TRBV5-6 to TRBJ2-6; D is unresolved. Trimming stripped 0 bases from V and 1 base from J, with 17 bases between. This CDR3 spans 19 amino acids. Germline lookup yields CDR1 SGHDT and CDR2 YYEEEE. This chain's CDR3 is CASSLDLVGRLSGANVLTF. The CDR3 DNA reads as TGTGCCAGCAGCTTGGATCTCGTCGGCAGGCTGTCTGGGGCCAACGTCCTGACTTTC.

This rearrangement joins TRBV9 to TRBJ2-1; no reliable D call. The germline CDR1 and CDR2 sequences are SGDLS and YYNGEE. This CDR3 comprises 17 residues. The V end was cut by 0 bases, the J end by 0 bases, with 13 bases between. The CDR3 DNA is TGTGCCAGCAGCGTAGCGGGTAACCCGAACTCCTACAATGAGCAGTTCTTC. Its translation is CASSVAGNPNSYNEQFF.

The chain couples TRBV29-1 to TRBJ2-7; possibly TRBD2 for D (5 bases). The CDR3 is 13 amino acids. CDR1 SQVTM and CDR2 ANQGSEA come from the germline V gene. Trimming shortened V by 0 bases and J by 2 bases, and 8 bases separated the two germline ends. Here the CDR3 reads CSVEDRGAYEQYF. The CDR3 DNA reads TGCAGCGTTGAAGATCGGGGAGCCTACGAGCAGTACTTC.

V usage is TRBV30 and J usage is TRBJ2-5; 7 positions match TRBD2. CDR3 size: 14 residues. Germline V gene lookup returns CDR1 GTSNPN and CDR2 SVGIG (reference sequence). V lost 4 bases and J lost 4; bases outside the gene matches: 9. The CDR3 spells CAWNKVGGSETQYF. The CDR3 bases are TGTGCCTGGAATAAGGTGGGAGGGTCAGAGACCCAGTACTTC. The full variable domain, in which reference TRBV30 and TRBJ2-5 provide the parts outside the CDR3, is SQTIHQWPATLVQPVGSPLSLECTVEGTSNPNLYWYRQAAGRGLQLLFYSVGIGQISSEVPQNLSASRPQDRQFILSSKKLLLSDSGFYLCAWNKVGGSETQYFGPGTRLLVL.